These T cell receptor beta chains were read from a single sample in a study of blood T cell repertoires in COVID-19. Measured with immunoSEQ multiplex PCR; TCRdb has only the in-frame clones, and not every one. The sample includes over 200,000 clones, roughly 90% of them seen just once. Sequences were obtained from peripheral blood. The receptors shown here come from a woman in her sixties or seventies with acute or convalescent COVID-19. The CDR3 runs from the conserved cysteine through the conserved F or W. A D gene is named only where the DNA matches it firmly. Part of the rows lack a size; the others show once, few, many or a class for expanded clones.

size: once
V: TRBV19
J: TRBJ2-7
D: TRBD2
DNA: TGTGCCAGTAGTGCTGGACTAGCGACTTACGAGCAGTACTTC
CDR3: CASSAGLATYEQYF

size: NA
V: TRBV20-1
J: TRBJ2-7
D: NA
DNA: TGCAGTGCTAGTGGGACATACGAGCAGTACTTC
CDR3: CSASGTYEQYF

size: NA
V: TRBV4-1
J: TRBJ2-1
D: TRBD2
DNA: TGCGCCAGCAGTCAAGGGAGCGGGAGGACACGCTACAATGAGCAGTTCTTC
CDR3: CASSQGSGRTRYNEQFF

size: NA
V: TRBV2
J: TRBJ2-5
D: TRBD1
DNA: TGTGCCAGCAGGGATCAGGGGGCCCTACAAGAGACCCAGTACTTC
CDR3: CASRDQGALQETQYF

size: NA
V: TRBV6-5
J: TRBJ2-1
D: NA
DNA: TGTGCCAGCAGTTTGAACTCCGGTAACTACAATGAGCAGTTCTTC
CDR3: CASSLNSGNYNEQFF

size: NA
V: TRBV10-1
J: TRBJ1-4
D: NA
DNA: TGCGCCAGCAGCGACCCAGGGCTTGGGAATGAAAAACTGTTTTTT
CDR3: CASSDPGLGNEKLFF

size: once
V: TRBV2
J: TRBJ1-3
D: NA
DNA: TGTGCCAGCAGTGGAGGGGGAGCCGGAAACACCATATATTTT
CDR3: CASSGGGAGNTIYF

size: NA
V: TRBV3-1/TRBV3-2
J: TRBJ2-5
D: NA
DNA: TGTGCCAGCAGCCAAGTTCAGGGGTCTCCCGGGACCCAGTACTTC
CDR3: CASSQVQGSPGTQYF

size: NA
V: TRBV21-1
J: TRBJ1-5
D: NA
DNA: TGTGCCAGCAGCAAAGCCAGATGGGACAGGGAAAATCAGCCCCAGCATTTT
CDR3: CASSKARWDRENQPQHF

size: few
V: TRBV2
J: TRBJ2-1
D: TRBD1
DNA: TGTGCCAGCAGTGAAAGTCAGGGGGCGCGGAGTGAGCAGTTCTTC
CDR3: CASSESQGARSEQFF

size: NA
V: TRBV15
J: TRBJ1-6
D: TRBD1
DNA: TGTGCCACCAGCAGAACGGACAGGGCGTATTCACCCCTCCACTTT
CDR3: CATSRTDRAYSPLHF

size: NA
V: TRBV4-1
J: TRBJ1-5
D: NA
DNA: TGCGCCAGCAGCCAAGATCCGCGGAGGGGCAATCAGCCCCAGCATTTT
CDR3: CASSQDPRRGNQPQHF

size: NA
V: TRBV12-5
J: TRBJ2-4
D: NA
DNA: TGTGCTAGTGGTTTAGAGATCGGGTCCAAAAACATTCAGTACTTC
CDR3: CASGLEIGSKNIQYF

size: once
V: TRBV5-6
J: TRBJ2-2
D: TRBD1
DNA: TGTGCCAGCAGCTTATTGTCGGGACAGACCACCGGGGAGCTGTTTTTT
CDR3: CASSLLSGQTTGELFF

size: NA
V: TRBV30
J: TRBJ2-3
D: NA
DNA: TGTGCCTGGAGTGGCAACAGGGGCACAGATACGCAGTATTTT
CDR3: CAWSGNRGTDTQYF

size: NA
V: TRBV7-2
J: TRBJ2-7
D: TRBD2
DNA: TGTGCCAGCAGCTCGGGACTAGCGGGAAACTACGAGCAGTACTTC
CDR3: CASSSGLAGNYEQYF

size: NA
V: TRBV2
J: TRBJ1-3
D: NA
DNA: TGTGCCAGCAGTGTACAGGGTTTAAAAAGAGACATATATTTT
CDR3: CASSVQGLKRDIYF

size: NA
V: TRBV5-1
J: TRBJ1-2
D: NA
DNA: TGCGCCAGCAGCTTGGGGGGCGCTGGCTATGGCTACACCTTC
CDR3: CASSLGGAGYGYTF

size: NA
V: TRBV5-1
J: TRBJ2-1
D: NA
DNA: TGCGCCAGCAGCGCCAGGGGGGCCTCCTACAATGAGCAGTTCTTC
CDR3: CASSARGASYNEQFF

size: NA
V: TRBV19
J: TRBJ2-3
D: NA
DNA: TGTGCCACCGCCAAGACTGGCACAGATACGCAGTATTTT
CDR3: CATAKTGTDTQYF

size: NA
V: TRBV28
J: TRBJ2-3
D: NA
DNA: TGTGCCAGCAGTTTAATGCCCAGGACAGATACGCAGTATTTT
CDR3: CASSLMPRTDTQYF

size: NA
V: TRBV19
J: TRBJ1-1
D: NA
DNA: TGTGCCAGTAGTATGGGGAGGGACACTGAAGCTTTCTTT
CDR3: CASSMGRDTEAFF

size: once
V: TRBV10-2
J: TRBJ2-5
D: NA
DNA: TGCGCCAGCCGGGAGGGACAGGGCCAAGAGACCCAGTACTTC
CDR3: CASREGQGQETQYF

size: NA
V: TRBV9
J: TRBJ2-6
D: TRBD1
DNA: TGTGCCAGCAGCACAGGACAGGGAGCAGGGGCCAACGTCCTGACTTTC
CDR3: CASSTGQGAGANVLTF

size: NA
V: TRBV6-1
J: TRBJ1-5
D: NA
DNA: TGTGCCAGCAGTGAATTGAGGGCCGAGAGCAATCAGCCCCAGCATTTT
CDR3: CASSELRAESNQPQHF

size: NA
V: TRBV3-1/TRBV3-2
J: TRBJ1-6
D: NA
DNA: TGTGCCAGCAGCCAATATCTACTGCCAAATTCACCCCTCCACTTT
CDR3: CASSQYLLPNSPLHF

size: NA
V: TRBV7-9
J: TRBJ1-6
D: NA
DNA: TGTGCCAGCAGCTTGGCCGGGGAATATAATTCACCCCTCCACTTT
CDR3: CASSLAGEYNSPLHF

size: once
V: TRBV19
J: TRBJ2-2
D: NA
DNA: TGTGCCAGTAGGCTAGCCCCGCGCTACACCGGGGAGCTGTTTTTT
CDR3: CASRLAPRYTGELFF

size: few
V: TRBV30
J: TRBJ2-4
D: NA
DNA: TGTGCCTGGAGTGGCGGGCCTGACATTCAGTACTTC
CDR3: CAWSGGPDIQYF

size: NA
V: TRBV19
J: TRBJ2-3
D: TRBD1
DNA: TGTGCCAGTAGTATCCGACAGGGAGCAGATACGCAGTATTTT
CDR3: CASSIRQGADTQYF

size: NA
V: TRBV18
J: TRBJ1-2
D: NA
DNA: TGTGCCAGCGCCACGGCAACAGCTAACTATGGCTACACCTTC
CDR3: CASATATANYGYTF

size: NA
V: TRBV6-5
J: TRBJ2-7
D: TRBD2
DNA: TGTGCCAGCAGGGGCGGGAGGGCCTACGAGCAGTACTTC
CDR3: CASRGGRAYEQYF

size: NA
V: TRBV1
J: TRBJ1-5
D: NA
DNA: TGCACCAGCAGGCAGAGCAATCAGCCCCAGCATTTT
CDR3: CTSRQSNQPQHF

size: once
V: TRBV6-5
J: TRBJ1-1
D: TRBD1
DNA: TGTGCCAGCAGTTACTCGACAGGGATAAACACTGAAGCTTTCTTT
CDR3: CASSYSTGINTEAFF

size: NA
V: TRBV7-8
J: TRBJ2-3
D: NA
DNA: TGTGCCAGCAGCTTACCGAAACTAGTAGCAGATACGCAGTATTTT
CDR3: CASSLPKLVADTQYF

size: NA
V: TRBV6-6
J: TRBJ1-5
D: NA
DNA: TGTGCCTCCAAGGGAGGGGGCAATCAGCCCCAGCATTTT
CDR3: CASKGGGNQPQHF

size: NA
V: TRBV27
J: TRBJ1-2
D: TRBD1
DNA: TGTGCCAGCAGTTTCGACAGGGGGCGAGGAGGCTACACCTTC
CDR3: CASSFDRGRGGYTF

size: NA
V: TRBV19
J: TRBJ2-1
D: TRBD2
DNA: TGTGCCAGTAAGGCCCGATGGACTAGCGGGAGCTCCTACAATGAGCAGTTCTTC
CDR3: CASKARWTSGSSYNEQFF

size: NA
V: TRBV9
J: TRBJ1-1
D: NA
DNA: TGTGCCAGCAGCTTCCGACGGGGCACTGAAGCTTTCTTT
CDR3: CASSFRRGTEAFF

size: NA
V: TRBV28
J: TRBJ1-2
D: NA
DNA: TGTGCCAGCAGGGGAGTACGGGCGGATGGCTACACCTTC
CDR3: CASRGVRADGYTF

size: NA
V: TRBV18
J: TRBJ1-2
D: TRBD1
DNA: TGTGCCAGCTCACCCCTTAAACCGGGACAGGGCCACTATGGCTACACCTTC
CDR3: CASSPLKPGQGHYGYTF

size: NA
V: TRBV2
J: TRBJ1-5
D: TRBD1
DNA: TGTGCCAGCAGGGCTGGACAGGGCCTCTACCAGCCCCAGCATTTT
CDR3: CASRAGQGLYQPQHF